The TCR beta chain described here comes from a study of spatial heterogeneity in lung cancer. Study as a whole: There were consistently more beta-chain sequences detected than alpha-chain sequences. The mean occurrence of each unique TCR and UMI combination in raw reads exceeded 9.5.

MiXCR, applied by TCRdb to the 5' RACE reads, yields one record per CDR3 protein. The sample contains 60,000 to 90,000 distinct CDR3 sequences, roughly 13% of which appear only once. In the case of this clonotype: Its antigen remains unknown.

Noted time point: sample taken at primary tumor resection. From tumor, nontumor lung or frozen PBMC, whole RNA was taken unsorted for sequencing. Findings of the study overall: Compared with follow-up, resection was when ubiquitous expanded tumor TCRs appeared in blood more.

The germline gives CDR1 KGHDR, CDR2 SFDVKD. V was shortened by 4 bases and J by 8 bases, with 10 bases between the two germline ends. CDR3 length: 12 residues. The receptor was isolated from a male donor with early-stage non-small cell lung cancer. The chain joins TRBV24-1 to TRBJ1-2; D is uncertain. The sequences come from PBMCs, collected at surgery. The CDR3 DNA is TGTGCCACCAGTGACCGAATTGTCGGCTACACCTTC. Amino acid sequence: CATSDRIVGYTF.